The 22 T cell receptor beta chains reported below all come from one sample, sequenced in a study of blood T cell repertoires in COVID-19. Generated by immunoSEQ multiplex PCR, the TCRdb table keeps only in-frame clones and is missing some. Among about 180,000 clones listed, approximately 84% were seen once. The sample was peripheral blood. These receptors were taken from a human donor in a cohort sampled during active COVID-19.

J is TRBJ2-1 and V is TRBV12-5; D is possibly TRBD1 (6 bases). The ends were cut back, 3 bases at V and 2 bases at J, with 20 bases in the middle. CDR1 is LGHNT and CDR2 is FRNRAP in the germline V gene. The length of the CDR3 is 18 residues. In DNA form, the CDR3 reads TGTGCTAGTGGTTTCCAACTACAGGGCGCGGTGGCCTACAATGAGCAGTTCTTC. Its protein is CASGFQLQGAVAYNEQFF.

Here the CDR3 DNA reads TGTGCCACCAGCCCCCTTGGTAACGGGAACACTGAAGCTTTCTTT. Translated, it gives CATSPLGNGNTEAFF. The chain recombines TRBV15 with TRBJ1-1, with unresolved D. The CDR3 runs to 15 residues. Germline CDR1 reads LNHNV; CDR2 reads YYDKDF (reference sequence). Trimming removed 5 bases at V and 1 base at J, with 14 bases between.

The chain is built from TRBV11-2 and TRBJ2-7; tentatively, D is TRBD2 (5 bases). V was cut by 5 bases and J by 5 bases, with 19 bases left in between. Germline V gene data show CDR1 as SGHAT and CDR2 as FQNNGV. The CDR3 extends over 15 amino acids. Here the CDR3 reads CASSPEEAAGDEQYF. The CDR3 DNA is TGTGCCAGCAGCCCCGAGGAGGCAGCAGGAGACGAGCAGTACTTC.

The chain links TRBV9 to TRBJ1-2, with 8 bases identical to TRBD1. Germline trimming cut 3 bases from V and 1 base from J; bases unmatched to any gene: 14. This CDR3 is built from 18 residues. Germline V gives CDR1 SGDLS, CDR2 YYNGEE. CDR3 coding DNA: TGTGCCAGCAGCGGGCCGGGACAGGCGAGCGCTATTAACTATGGCTACACCTTC. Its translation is CASSGPGQASAINYGYTF.

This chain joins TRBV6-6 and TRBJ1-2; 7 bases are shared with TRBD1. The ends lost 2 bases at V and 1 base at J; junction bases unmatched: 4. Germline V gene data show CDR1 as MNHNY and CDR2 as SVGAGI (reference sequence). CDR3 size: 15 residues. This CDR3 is CASSYEGGYNYGYTF. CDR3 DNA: TGTGCCAGCAGTTACGAAGGGGGCTATAACTATGGCTACACCTTC.

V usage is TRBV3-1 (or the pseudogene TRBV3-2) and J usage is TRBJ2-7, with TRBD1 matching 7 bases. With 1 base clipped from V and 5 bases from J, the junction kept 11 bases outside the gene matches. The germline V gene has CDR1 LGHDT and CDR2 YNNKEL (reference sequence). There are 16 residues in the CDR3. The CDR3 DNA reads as TGTGCCAGCAGCCAAGGGAAGACAGGGCGAGGAGACGAGCAGTACTTC. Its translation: CASSQGKTGRGDEQYF.

The CDR3 is CASSYYPDRNTEAFF. CDR3 DNA sequence: TGTGCCAGCAGTTACTATCCCGACAGGAACACTGAAGCTTTCTTT. This chain uses TRBV6-6 with TRBJ1-1; weak D call: TRBD1 (5 bases). The germline V gene encodes CDR1 MNHNY and CDR2 SVGAGI (reference sequence). The CDR3 has 15 residues. V gave up 1 base and J gave up 1 base, with 10 bases separating them.

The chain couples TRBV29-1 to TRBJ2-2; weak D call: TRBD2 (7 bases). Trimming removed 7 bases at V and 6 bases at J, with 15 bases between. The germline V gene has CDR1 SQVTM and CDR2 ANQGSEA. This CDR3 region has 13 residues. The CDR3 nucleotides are TGCAGCGCTGGGGGGGGGCTCGCCGGGGAGCTGTTTTTT. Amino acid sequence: CSAGGGLAGELFF.

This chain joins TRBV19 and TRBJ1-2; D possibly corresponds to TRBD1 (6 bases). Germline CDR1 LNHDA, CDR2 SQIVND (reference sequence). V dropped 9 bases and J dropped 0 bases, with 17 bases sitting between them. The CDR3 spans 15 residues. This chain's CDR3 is CASRNQGIPNYGYTF. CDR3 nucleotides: TGTGCCAGCCGAAACCAGGGGATCCCTAACTATGGCTACACCTTC.

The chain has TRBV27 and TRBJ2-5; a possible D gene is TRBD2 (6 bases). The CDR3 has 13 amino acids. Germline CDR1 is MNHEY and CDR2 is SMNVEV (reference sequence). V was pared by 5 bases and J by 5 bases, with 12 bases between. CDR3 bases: TGTGCCAGCAGTCCGAGGAGGGGTGAGACCCAGTACTTC. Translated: CASSPRRGETQYF.

In DNA form, the CDR3 reads TGTGCCAGCAGCTTGGGGACAGGCACTGAAGCTTTCTTT. It translates to CASSLGTGTEAFF. The V and J genes are TRBV11-3 and TRBJ1-1; TRBD1 agrees at 8 bases. Germline trimming cut 3 bases from V and 4 bases from J; bases unmatched to any gene: 1. The CDR3 extends over 13 amino acids. Germline V CDR1 and CDR2: SGHNT, YENEEA.

The CDR3 here is CASRPGSSTYEQYF. The CDR3 DNA is TGTGCCAGTAGACCGGGTTCCAGTACCTACGAGCAGTACTTC. The genes are TRBV2 and TRBJ2-7; D remains ambiguous. CDR1 and CDR2 (germline): SNHLY, FYNNEI. Trimming removed 9 bases at V and 2 bases at J, with 17 bases between. The CDR3 extends over 14 amino acids.

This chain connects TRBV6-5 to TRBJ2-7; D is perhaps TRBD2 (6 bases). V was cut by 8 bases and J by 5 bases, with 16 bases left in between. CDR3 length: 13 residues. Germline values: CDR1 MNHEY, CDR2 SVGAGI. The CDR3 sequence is CASGGVGVHEQYF. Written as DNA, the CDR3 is TGTGCCAGCGGAGGGGTAGGGGTCCACGAGCAGTACTTC.

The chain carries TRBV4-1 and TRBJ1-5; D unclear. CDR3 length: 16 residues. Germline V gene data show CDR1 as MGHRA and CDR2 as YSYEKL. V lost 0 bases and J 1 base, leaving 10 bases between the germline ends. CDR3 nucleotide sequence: TGCGCCAGCAGCCAAGATGAGACACCCAGCAATCAGCCCCAGCATTTT. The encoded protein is CASSQDETPSNQPQHF.

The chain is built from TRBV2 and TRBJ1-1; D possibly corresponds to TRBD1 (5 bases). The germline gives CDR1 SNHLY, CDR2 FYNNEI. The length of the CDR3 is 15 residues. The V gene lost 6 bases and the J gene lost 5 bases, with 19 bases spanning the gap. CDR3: CASSPHRGTGTEAFF. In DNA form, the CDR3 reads TGTGCCAGCAGCCCTCATAGGGGAACAGGTACTGAAGCTTTCTTT.

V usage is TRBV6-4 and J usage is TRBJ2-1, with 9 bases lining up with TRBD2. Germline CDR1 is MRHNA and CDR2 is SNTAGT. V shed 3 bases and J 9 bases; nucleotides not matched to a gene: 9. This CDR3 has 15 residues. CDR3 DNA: TGTGCCAGCAGTGAAGGTAATAGCGGGGGTGCTGAGCAGTTCTTC. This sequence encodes CASSEGNSGGAEQFF.

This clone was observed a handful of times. CDR3 protein: CASSAGDATNEKLFF. CDR3 bases: TGCGCCAGCAGCGCAGGGGATGCAACTAATGAAAAACTGTTTTTT. The rearrangement uses TRBV5-1 and TRBJ1-4; weak D call: TRBD1 (6 bases). The CDR3 has 15 residues. V lost 4 bases to trimming and J lost 0 bases, with 10 bases between them. CDR1 is SGHRS and CDR2 is YFSETQ in the germline V gene.

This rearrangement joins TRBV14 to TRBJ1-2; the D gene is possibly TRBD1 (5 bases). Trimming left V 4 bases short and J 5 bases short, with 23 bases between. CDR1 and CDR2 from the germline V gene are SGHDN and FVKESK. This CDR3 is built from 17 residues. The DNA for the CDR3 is TGTGCCAGCAGCCCCCGGCAGGGCGTTCGTATTGGGTATGGCTACACCTTC. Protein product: CASSPRQGVRIGYGYTF.

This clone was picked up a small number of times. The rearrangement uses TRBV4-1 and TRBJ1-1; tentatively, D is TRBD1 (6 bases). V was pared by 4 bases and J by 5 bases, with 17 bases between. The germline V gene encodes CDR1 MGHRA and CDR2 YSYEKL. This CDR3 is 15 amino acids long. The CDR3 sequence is CASSRTGGGATEAFF. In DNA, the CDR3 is TGCGCCAGCAGCCGAACGGGGGGCGGGGCAACTGAAGCTTTCTTT.

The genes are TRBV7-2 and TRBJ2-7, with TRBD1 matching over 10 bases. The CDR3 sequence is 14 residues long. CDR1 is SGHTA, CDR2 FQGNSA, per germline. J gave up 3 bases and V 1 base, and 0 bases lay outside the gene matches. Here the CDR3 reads CASSLGDRGYEQYF. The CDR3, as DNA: TGTGCCAGCAGCTTAGGGGACAGGGGCTACGAGCAGTACTTC. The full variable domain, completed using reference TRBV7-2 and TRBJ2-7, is GAGVSQSPSNKVTEKGKDVELRCDPISGHTALYWYRQSLGQGLEFLIYFQGNSAPDKSGLPSDRFSAERTGGSVSTLTIQRTQQEDSAVYLCASSLGDRGYEQYFGPGTRLTVT.

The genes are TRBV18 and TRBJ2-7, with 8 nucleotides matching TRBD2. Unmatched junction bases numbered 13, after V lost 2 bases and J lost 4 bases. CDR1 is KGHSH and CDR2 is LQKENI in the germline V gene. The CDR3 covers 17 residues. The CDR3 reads CASSPSRGGLGEYEQYF. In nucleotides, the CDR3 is TGTGCCAGCTCACCATCAAGGGGGGGACTAGGGGAATACGAGCAGTACTTC.

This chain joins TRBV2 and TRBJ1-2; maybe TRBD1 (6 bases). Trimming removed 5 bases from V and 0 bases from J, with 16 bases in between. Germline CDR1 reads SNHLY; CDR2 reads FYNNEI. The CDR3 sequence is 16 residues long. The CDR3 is CASSLVRQESNYGYTF. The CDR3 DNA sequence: TGTGCCAGCAGTCTAGTAAGACAGGAGTCTAACTATGGCTACACCTTC.